A selection of T cell receptor beta chains follows, all from one sample in a study of shared clonotypes between healthy human individuals. Here immunoSEQ multiplex PCR was the method, and the copy in TCRdb shows in-frame clones only, minus some. Here the sample spans approximately 460,000 clones, roughly four fifths being singletons. Sequencing used PBMCs. These TCRs come from a woman aged 40 to 55 in good health. Some clones in this sample may be carry-over from other donors' samples. The CDR3 runs from the conserved cysteine through the conserved F or W. Where a row states a size, it is once, few, many or the class of an expanded clone; other rows omit it.

CDR3 | V | size
CASSLGRPYEQYF | TRBV5-1 | .
CASSQDNSGANVLTF | TRBV18 | few
CASSFSPNGGETQYF | TRBV7-3 | .
CAISAALGGAAKNIQYF | TRBV10-3 | .
CASSFSRTPPEEQYF | TRBV28 | .
CASSLEGPGEQYF | TRBV5-1 | .
CASSQGILETQYF | TRBV4-1 | .
CASSSGVGFEQYF | TRBV7-3 | .
CASSQVSSFQETQYF | TRBV14 | .
CASSLRDTYEQYF | TRBV11-2 | few
CASSPPGTMAFEQYF | TRBV28 | .
CASSLAGVGVAYEQYF | TRBV5-6 | once
CATSFGSNGGYTF | TRBV15 | many
CATSPRWTSGRLYNEQFF | TRBV15 | .
CASSFRQGDGYTF | TRBV9 | many
CASSVALRGELFF | TRBV9 | few
CASSLRSPTGPNEKLFF | TRBV7-9 | .
CASSQANGEQYF | TRBV7-3 | .
CSARRDRADEQFF | TRBV29-1 | .
CASSLLAGVPNQPQHF | TRBV28 | few
CASSLTSGYINEQFF | TRBV7-6 | .
CASSSVENIQYF | TRBV4-2 | .
CASSLGTVHTEAFF | TRBV5-4 | .
CAWSVGGGMLGYEQYF | TRBV30 | .
CASSPQVGQDEQFF | TRBV9 | .
CASSLLADLSYEQYF | TRBV7-8 | .
CASSPRYEQYF | TRBV21-1 | .
CASGGLAGGEQYF | TRBV27 | few
CASSATGSNTEAFF | TRBV9 | .
CASSEVPGGYTEAFF | TRBV6-1 | .
CASSDLYEQYF | TRBV27 | .
CASSPYTGQNTGELFF | TRBV18 | .
CSVVSSARTYEQFF | TRBV29-1 | .
CASSLDDGSTDTQYF | TRBV7-6 | .
CASSYSMSGANVLTF | TRBV6-5 | once
CASTSGTDYGYTF | TRBV27 | .
CASSLKRTSTGELFF | TRBV14 | .
CASSLLRQNSPLHF | TRBV27 | few
CSVRTGGGETQYF | TRBV29-1 | .
CAISGQGNQPQHF | TRBV10-3 | .